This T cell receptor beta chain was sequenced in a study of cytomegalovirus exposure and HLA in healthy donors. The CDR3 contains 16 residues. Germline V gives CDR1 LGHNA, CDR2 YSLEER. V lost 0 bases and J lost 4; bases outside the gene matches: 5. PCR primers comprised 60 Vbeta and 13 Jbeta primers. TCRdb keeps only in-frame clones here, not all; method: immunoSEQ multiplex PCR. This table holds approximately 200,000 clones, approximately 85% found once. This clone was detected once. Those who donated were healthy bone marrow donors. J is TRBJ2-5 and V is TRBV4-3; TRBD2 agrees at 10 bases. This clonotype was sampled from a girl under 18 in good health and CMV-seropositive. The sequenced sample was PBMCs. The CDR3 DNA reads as TGCGCCAGCAGCCAAGAACAGCGGGGGGGGGCAGAGACCCAGTACTTC. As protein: CASSQEQRGGAETQYF.